These T cell receptor beta chains were read from a single sample in a study of blood T cells in healthy people across ages. Each CDR3 protein is one row after TCRdb ran MiXCR on the 5' RACE reads. This table holds about 1.4 million distinct CDR3 sequences, approximately 59% found once. The specimen was blood. The receptors come from a man younger than 35 in good health. Both conserved end residues are part of each CDR3. Fields, in order: V gene, D gene, J gene, clone size, CDR3 DNA, CDR3 protein. D genes are given only for firm matches. A row's size may be missing; if present it is once, few, many or a size class.

TRBV14,TRBD1,TRBJ1-1,-,TGTGCCAGCAGCCAAGATAGTGTGTACAGGGGAAACACTGAAGCTTTCTTT,CASSQDSVYRGNTEAFF
TRBV4-3,TRBD1,TRBJ2-4,many,TGCGCCAGCAGCCAATCAGTCCCGGGACAGGGGGGGATAGGAAACATTCAGTACTTC,CASSQSVPGQGGIGNIQYF
TRBV29-1,-,TRBJ1-5,-,TGCAGCGTTGAAAAGTCCCCGGGTCAGCCCCAGCATTTT,CSVEKSPGQPQHF
TRBV7-9,-,TRBJ2-2,-,TGTGCCAGCTGGCGGAAGGAGAACACCGGGGAGCTGTTTTTT,CASWRKENTGELFF
TRBV3-1,-,TRBJ1-2,-,TGTGCCAGCACCCAACAGGGTTACTATGGCTACACCTTC,CASTQQGYYGYTF
TRBV12-3/TRBV12-4,TRBD2,TRBJ2-3,-,TGTGCCAGCAGTTACGCTAGCGGGAGGACTACAGATACGCAGTATTTT,CASSYASGRTTDTQYF
TRBV15,-,TRBJ2-7,-,TGTGCCACCAGCAGAGATCTCGGTGACAGCAACTACGAGCAGTACTTC,CATSRDLGDSNYEQYF
TRBV20-1,-,TRBJ2-4,-,TGCAGTGCTTCCCAGGGAGGGGGAAAAAACATTCAGTACTTC,CSASQGGGKNIQYF
TRBV2,-,TRBJ2-7,-,TGTGCCAGCAGTGTCCTCTCCGCCTACGAGCAGTACTTC,CASSVLSAYEQYF
TRBV29-1,-,TRBJ2-7,-,TGCAGCGTTGAAGGTCAGTACGAGCAGTACTTC,CSVEGQYEQYF
TRBV7-8,-,TRBJ2-7,-,TGTGCCAGCAGCTCAGGGGCGGACTCCTACGAGCAGTACTTC,CASSSGADSYEQYF
TRBV12-3/TRBV12-4,-,TRBJ1-4,-,TGTGCCAGCGGGCCGGGACAAAGAAATGAAAAACTGTTTTTT,CASGPGQRNEKLFF
TRBV4-2,-,TRBJ2-3,-,TGTGCCAGCAGCCAAGGTCCCTTAGCGGTTAGCACAGATACGCAGTATTTT,CASSQGPLAVSTDTQYF
TRBV4-1,-,TRBJ2-7,-,TGCGCCAGCAGCCAAGATTCGGGCATAGTTCATTACTACGAGCAGTACTTC,CASSQDSGIVHYYEQYF
TRBV20-1,TRBD1,TRBJ1-3,-,TGCAGTGCTAGCCCGGGACAGCTTGGAAACACCATATATTTT,CSASPGQLGNTIYF
TRBV30,TRBD2,TRBJ2-3,-,TGTGCCTGGAGAGAGCCAGCGGGAGAGACAGATACGCAGTATTTT,CAWREPAGETDTQYF
TRBV6-1,-,TRBJ2-7,-,TGTGCCAGCAGTGATATGGGTAGGGGGCGGAGGGACGAGCAGTACTTC,CASSDMGRGRRDEQYF
TRBV4-1,TRBD1,TRBJ2-1,-,TGCGCCAGCAGCCAAGTGGGCAACAGGGGCAATGAGCAGTTCTTC,CASSQVGNRGNEQFF
TRBV10-2,TRBD2,TRBJ2-5,-,TGCGCCAGCAGTGTAGGTAGCGGGGCCATGGAGACCCAGTACTTC,CASSVGSGAMETQYF
TRBV25-1,TRBD1,TRBJ1-2,-,TGTGCCAGCAGCGCCCTTGGACAGGCCTATGGCTACACCTTC,CASSALGQAYGYTF
TRBV5-1,-,TRBJ2-7,-,TGCGCCAGCAGCCCTGGGGTCGATTCCCGCTACGAGCAGTACTTC,CASSPGVDSRYEQYF
TRBV9,TRBD1,TRBJ2-7,-,TGTGCCAGCAGCGCCTCGACAGGGCTAGGCGAGCAGTACTTC,CASSASTGLGEQYF
TRBV9,-,TRBJ2-6,once,TGTGCCAGCAGCGCAGGTATGGCCAACGTCCTGACTTTC,CASSAGMANVLTF
TRBV12-5,-,TRBJ2-3,-,TGTGCTAGTGGTCTACCCGGTACGCAGTATTTT,CASGLPGTQYF
TRBV11-2,-,TRBJ1-3,-,TGTGCCAGCAGCTCCTCATTGGGGAGCCTATCTGGAAACACCATATATTTT,CASSSSLGSLSGNTIYF
TRBV7-9,-,TRBJ2-5,-,TGTGCCAGCAGCTCCCTTACAGTTCAAGAGACCCAGTACTTC,CASSSLTVQETQYF
TRBV2,TRBD2,TRBJ2-5,-,TGTGCCAGCAGTGACCCGGGGGGGTACCAAGAGACCCAGTACTTC,CASSDPGGYQETQYF
TRBV5-5,-,TRBJ1-5,-,TGTGCCAGCAGCTTGAGAGGGACAACCAGCCAGCCCCAGCATTTT,CASSLRGTTSQPQHF
TRBV12-5,-,TRBJ1-2,once,TGTGCTAGTGGCGGCGGACAGACAGCTAACTATGGCTACACCTTC,CASGGGQTANYGYTF
TRBV3-1,TRBD2,TRBJ2-1,-,TGTGCCAGCAGCCAAGATAGTCTAGCGGGAGGAGGGTACAATGAGCAGTTCTTC,CASSQDSLAGGGYNEQFF
TRBV20-1,-,TRBJ2-5,-,TGCAGTGCTAGAGTTGTAGTCAGGGGAGGAGAGACCCAGTACTTC,CSARVVVRGGETQYF
TRBV5-1,-,TRBJ2-7,-,TGCGCCAGCAGCTTGGAAGGGTCTAGAGGCGAGCAGTACTTC,CASSLEGSRGEQYF
TRBV4-3,-,TRBJ2-5,few,TGCGCCAGCAGCCAAGATCTGACAGCCCAAGAGACCCAGTACTTC,CASSQDLTAQETQYF
TRBV28,-,TRBJ2-1,-,TGTGCCAGCAGTTTATGGACCGGGACGAGGCTGGGTAGTGAGCAGTTCTTC,CASSLWTGTRLGSEQFF
TRBV4-2,-,TRBJ1-1,-,TGTGCCAGCAGCCAAGGGGCACTTCCGGCCGGTGAAGCTTTCTTT,CASSQGALPAGEAFF
TRBV4-1,-,TRBJ2-6,few,TGCGCCAGCAGCCTACCCGGGGGCGCTGGGGCCAACGTCCTGACTTTC,CASSLPGGAGANVLTF
TRBV9,TRBD1,TRBJ2-1,-,TGTGCCAGCAGCGACCGGGACAGGAGCGATGAGCAGTTCTTC,CASSDRDRSDEQFF
TRBV6-7,-,TRBJ2-1,once,TGTGCCAGCAGTTACTCGTGGGGTAGCGGAGGGGCATCCTACAATGAGCAGTTCTTC,CASSYSWGSGGASYNEQFF
TRBV5-1,TRBD1,TRBJ2-6,-,TGCGCCAGCAAATGGGGGGACAGGGGCCTCTCTGGGGCCAACGTCCTGACTTTC,CASKWGDRGLSGANVLTF
TRBV7-2,-,TRBJ1-2,few,TGTGCCAGCAGCTTACGGGCGGGAGGCTACACCTTC,CASSLRAGGYTF
TRBV6-5,-,TRBJ2-2,few,TGTGCCAGCACCCGGGGGGCAACCGGGGAGCTGTTTTTT,CASTRGATGELFF
TRBV15,-,TRBJ1-5,-,TGTGCCACCAGCAGAGATTTAAAGGGAGGCGGTCAGCCCCAGCATTTT,CATSRDLKGGGQPQHF
TRBV29-1,TRBD2,TRBJ2-7,-,TGCAGCGTTGAAGATCCCGCGGGAGGTATTTACGAGCAGTACTTC,CSVEDPAGGIYEQYF
TRBV15,TRBD2,TRBJ2-3,-,TGTGCCACCAGCAGACTAGCGGGAGGGCCGGCAGATACGCAGTATTTT,CATSRLAGGPADTQYF
TRBV29-1,-,TRBJ2-3,-,TGCAGCGTTGAAGTTAGCACAGATACGCAGTATTTT,CSVEVSTDTQYF
TRBV12-3/TRBV12-4,TRBD1,TRBJ1-1,-,TGTGCCAGCCGCAGGACAGGGGTGGGGACCACTGAAGCTTTCTTT,CASRRTGVGTTEAFF
TRBV27,-,TRBJ1-6,-,TGTGCCAGCAGGCGGACAGCGACCTATAATTCACCCCTCCACTTT,CASRRTATYNSPLHF